This T cell receptor (beta chain) was obtained from a study of T-cell memory formation after mild COVID-19. Study findings and constraints: Among CD4+ contracting clones, most were CM and EM, and CD8+ ones EMRA. Pre-infection memory held some responding clones, suggesting pre-existing cross-reactive T cells responded.

A remark on this clonotype: Antigen specificity is unknown.

TCRdb reprocessed the 5' RACE reads with MiXCR, giving one entry per CDR3 protein. The table lists approximately 440,000 distinct CDR3 sequences, roughly 20% of them singletons. CDR1 and CDR2 from the germline V gene are SGHTA and FQGNSA. V was cut by 3 bases and J by 4 bases, with 5 bases left in between. The CDR3 has 12 amino acids. Sequenced material: PBMCs or a T cell subset sorted from them (not recorded which). The chain employs TRBV7-2 and TRBJ2-3; no definite D call. The TCR sequence derives from an adult woman who had mild COVID-19 (a few samples of this study predate the infection). Cell type and time point are not known. The CDR3 DNA follows: TGTGCCAGCAGCTTTGTGGCAGATACGCAGTATTTT. Its protein product is CASSFVADTQYF.